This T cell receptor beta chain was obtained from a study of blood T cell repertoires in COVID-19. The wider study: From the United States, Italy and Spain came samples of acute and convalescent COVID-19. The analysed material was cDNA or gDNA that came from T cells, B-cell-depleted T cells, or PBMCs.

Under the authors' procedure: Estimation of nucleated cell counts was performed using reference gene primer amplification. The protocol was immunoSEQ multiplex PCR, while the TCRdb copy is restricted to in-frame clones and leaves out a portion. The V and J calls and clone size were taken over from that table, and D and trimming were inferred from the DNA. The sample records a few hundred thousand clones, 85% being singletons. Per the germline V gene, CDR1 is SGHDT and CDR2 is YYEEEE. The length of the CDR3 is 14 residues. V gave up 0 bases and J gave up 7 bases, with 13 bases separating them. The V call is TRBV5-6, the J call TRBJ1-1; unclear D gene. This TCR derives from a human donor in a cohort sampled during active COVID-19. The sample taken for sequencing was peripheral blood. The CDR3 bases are TGTGCCAGCAGCTTGGAAAACAGCATAGTTGAAGCTTTCTTT. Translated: CASSLENSIVEAFF.